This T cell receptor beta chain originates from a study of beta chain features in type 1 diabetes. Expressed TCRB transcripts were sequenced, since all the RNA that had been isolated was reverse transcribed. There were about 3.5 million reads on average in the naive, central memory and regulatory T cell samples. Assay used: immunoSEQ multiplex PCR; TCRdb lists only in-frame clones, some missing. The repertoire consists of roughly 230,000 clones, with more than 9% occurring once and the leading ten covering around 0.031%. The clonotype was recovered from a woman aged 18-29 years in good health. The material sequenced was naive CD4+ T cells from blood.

The CDR3: CASSPTSGRVGGELFF. DNA of the CDR3: TGTGCCAGCAGCCCGACTAGCGGGAGAGTAGGCGGGGAGCTGTTTTTT. J is TRBJ2-2 and V is TRBV6-6; TRBD2 aligns across 12 bases. CDR1 MNHNY and CDR2 SVGAGI come from the germline V gene (reference sequence). The CDR3 has 16 amino acids. The V and J ends lost 6 bases and 7 bases, in that order; junction bases with no gene match: 9.